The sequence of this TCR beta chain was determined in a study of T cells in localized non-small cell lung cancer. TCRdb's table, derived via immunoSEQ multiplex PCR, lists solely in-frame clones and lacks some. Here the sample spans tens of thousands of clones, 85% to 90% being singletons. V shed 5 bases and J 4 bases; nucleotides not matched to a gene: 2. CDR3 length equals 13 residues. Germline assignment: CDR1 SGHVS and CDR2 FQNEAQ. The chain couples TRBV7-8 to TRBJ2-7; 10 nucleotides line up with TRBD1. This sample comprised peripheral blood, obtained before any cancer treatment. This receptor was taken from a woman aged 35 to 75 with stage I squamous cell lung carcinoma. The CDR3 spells CASSRQGAYEQYF. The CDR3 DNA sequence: TGTGCCAGCAGCCGACAGGGGGCATACGAGCAGTACTTC.